The rows below give T cell receptor beta chains drawn from one sample of a study of cytomegalovirus exposure and HLA in healthy donors. Sequenced by immunoSEQ multiplex PCR; TCRdb stores in-frame clones only, minus some. This sample carries some 140,000 clones, almost 80% of them seen once, and the ten largest clones take just under 1%. Sequenced: PBMCs. These receptors all stem from a young man in good health and CMV-seronegative. CDR3s include the opening cysteine and the closing phenylalanine or tryptophan. A D gene is named only where the DNA matches it firmly.

CDR3 length: 14; J gene: TRBJ1-4; V gene: TRBV6-5; D gene: TRBD1; CDR3 protein: CASSYTGASEKLFF
CDR3 length: 15; J gene: TRBJ2-3; V gene: TRBV29-1; D gene: TRBD2; CDR3 protein: CSVAGTSGRGDTQYF
CDR3 length: 12; J gene: TRBJ1-2; V gene: TRBV29-1; D gene: NA; CDR3 protein: CSVETGVRGYTF
CDR3 length: 14; J gene: TRBJ1-1; V gene: TRBV6-6; D gene: NA; CDR3 protein: CASSPRGMNTEAFF
CDR3 length: 16; J gene: TRBJ1-5; V gene: TRBV19; D gene: NA; CDR3 protein: CASSISGLGRSQPQHF
CDR3 length: 14; J gene: TRBJ1-1; V gene: TRBV6-5; D gene: NA; CDR3 protein: CASSLGGLNTEAFF
CDR3 length: 16; J gene: TRBJ1-6; V gene: TRBV19; D gene: NA; CDR3 protein: CASSIRRGSYNSPLHF
CDR3 length: 15; J gene: TRBJ1-5; V gene: TRBV27; D gene: NA; CDR3 protein: CASSLSSGSNQPQHF
CDR3 length: 13; J gene: TRBJ1-5; V gene: TRBV5-1; D gene: NA; CDR3 protein: CASSERAGQPQHF
CDR3 length: 15; J gene: TRBJ1-5; V gene: TRBV6-5; D gene: NA; CDR3 protein: CASSPGFYSNQPQHF
CDR3 length: 13; J gene: TRBJ2-7; V gene: TRBV5-1; D gene: NA; CDR3 protein: CASSQGGPGEQYF
CDR3 length: 15; J gene: TRBJ1-3; V gene: TRBV7-8; D gene: TRBD1; CDR3 protein: CASSEWTGTVHTIYF
CDR3 length: 20; J gene: TRBJ2-3; V gene: TRBV5-1; D gene: TRBD2; CDR3 protein: CASSLGLRGASGEFTDTQYF
CDR3 length: 15; J gene: TRBJ1-2; V gene: TRBV6-1; D gene: TRBD1; CDR3 protein: CASSPGPGQGFGYTF
CDR3 length: 15; J gene: TRBJ2-7; V gene: TRBV19; D gene: TRBD1; CDR3 protein: CASSLRQGSTYEQYF
CDR3 length: 13; J gene: TRBJ1-3; V gene: TRBV9; D gene: NA; CDR3 protein: CASSVGTGNTIYF
CDR3 length: 14; J gene: TRBJ1-1; V gene: TRBV7-2; D gene: NA; CDR3 protein: CASSFLGVNTEAFF
CDR3 length: 15; J gene: TRBJ2-1; V gene: TRBV5-4; D gene: TRBD2; CDR3 protein: CASSVPTSGGNEQFF
CDR3 length: 13; J gene: TRBJ2-1; V gene: TRBV7-9; D gene: TRBD2; CDR3 protein: CATLPREDNEQFF
CDR3 length: 15; J gene: TRBJ1-1; V gene: TRBV10-3; D gene: TRBD1; CDR3 protein: CAIRGTGRSGPEAFF
CDR3 length: 15; J gene: TRBJ2-1; V gene: TRBV5-6; D gene: TRBD1; CDR3 protein: CASSSRDRNYNEQFF
CDR3 length: 14; J gene: TRBJ2-5; V gene: TRBV7-4; D gene: NA; CDR3 protein: CASSPTSPRGPQYF
CDR3 length: 14; J gene: TRBJ1-2; V gene: TRBV6-4; D gene: NA; CDR3 protein: CASSPSDSARGYTF
CDR3 length: 15; J gene: TRBJ2-3; V gene: TRBV5-1; D gene: NA; CDR3 protein: CASSLGTDYTDTQYF
CDR3 length: 13; J gene: TRBJ1-1; V gene: TRBV14; D gene: NA; CDR3 protein: CASSQDGHWRAFF